A single sample is the source of the 28 T cell receptor beta chains below, sequenced in a study of blood T cell repertoires in COVID-19. Produced via immunoSEQ multiplex PCR; TCRdb's table is partial and in-frame only. The sample consists of a few hundred thousand clones, roughly 86% of them appearing once. Sequencing was done on a sample of peripheral blood. Receptor source: a man in his 60s with acute or convalescent COVID-19.

This chain connects TRBV6-5 to TRBJ1-2; D is undetermined. Per the germline V gene, CDR1 is MNHEY and CDR2 is SVGAGI. Trimming pared 8 bases from V and 7 bases from J, leaving 23 bases between. The CDR3 covers 15 residues. In DNA, the CDR3 is TGTGCCAGCCAGCCCCTGGGCAGCAGCCTTGGTGGCTACACCTTC. The encoded protein is CASQPLGSSLGGYTF.

This chain connects TRBV20-1 to TRBJ2-5; possibly TRBD2 for D (5 bases). Germline V lookup: CDR1 DFQATT, CDR2 SNEGSKA (reference sequence). With 4 bases removed from V and 9 bases from J, the gap between germline ends came to 12 bases. The CDR3 extends over 11 amino acids. The CDR3 DNA is TGCAGTGCTAAAAACGGGGTCGCCCAGTACTTC. Translation gives CSAKNGVAQYF.

The chain is built from TRBV7-9 and TRBJ2-5; D is perhaps TRBD1 (6 bases). CDR1 is SEHNR, CDR2 FQNEAQ, per germline (reference sequence). This CDR3 contains 13 residues. The germline V and J ends were trimmed by 3 bases and 2 bases, with 7 bases remaining between them. CDR3 in DNA: TGTGCCAGCAGCTTTGGACAGCAAGAGACCCAGTACTTC. Translation gives CASSFGQQETQYF. The full variable domain, its missing parts supplied by reference TRBV7-9 and TRBJ2-5, is DTGVSQNPRHKITKRGQNVTFRCDPISEHNRLYWYRQTLGQGPEFLTYFQNEAQLEKSRLLSDRFSAERPKGSFSTLEIQRTEQGDSAMYLCASSFGQQETQYFGPGTRLLVL.

This chain uses TRBV29-1 with TRBJ2-1, with 12 bases identical to TRBD2. This CDR3 comprises 15 residues. Germline CDR1 is SQVTM and CDR2 is ANQGSEA. The V segment lost 4 bases and the J segment 5 bases; nucleotides outside the gene matches: 6. The CDR3 DNA reads as TGCAGCGTTGTATCTAGCGGGGGGGGAAACAATGAGCAGTTCTTC. Translated: CSVVSSGGGNNEQFF.

The genes are TRBV7-3 and TRBJ2-5; 9 bases are shared with TRBD1. Trimming took 0 bases from V and 5 from J; bases not matched to a gene: 10. The germline V gene encodes CDR1 SGHTA and CDR2 FQGTGA. The CDR3 is 17 residues long. The chain's CDR3 is CASSLTGQGLPRETQYF. In DNA form, the CDR3 reads TGTGCCAGCAGCTTAACCGGACAGGGGCTACCCCGGGAGACCCAGTACTTC.

The chain uses TRBV28 and TRBJ1-5; TRBD1 is a possible D gene (5 bases). CDR1 is MDHEN and CDR2 is SYDVKM in the germline V gene. This CDR3 contains 14 residues. Trimming removed 5 bases at V and 4 bases at J, with 12 bases between. The CDR3, as DNA: TGTGCCAGCAGTCCCCGACAGTGGAATCAGCCCCAGCATTTT. Amino acids: CASSPRQWNQPQHF. The entire variable domain, with the rest obtained from reference TRBV28 and TRBJ1-5, is as follows: DVKVTQSSRYLVKRTGEKVFLECVQDMDHENMFWYRQDPGLGLRLIYFSYDVKMKEKGDIPEGYSVSREKKERFSLILESASTNQTSMYLCASSPRQWNQPQHFGDGTRLSIL.

This chain uses TRBV30 with TRBJ2-3; D is perhaps TRBD1 (5 bases). The ends were cut back, 2 bases at V and 8 bases at J, with 11 bases in the middle. CDR1 GTSNPN and CDR2 SVGIG come from the germline V gene (reference sequence). There are 12 residues in the CDR3. Written as DNA, the CDR3 is TGTGCCTGGAGTCTCGGTCAGGGTACGCAGTATTTT. Protein sequence: CAWSLGQGTQYF.

J is TRBJ1-6 and V is TRBV4-3, with D possibly TRBD1 on 5 matching bases. Germline V gives CDR1 LGHNA, CDR2 YSLEER. The V end was cut by 3 bases, the J end by 6 bases, with 12 bases between. There are 15 residues in the CDR3. CDR3 DNA sequence: TGCGCCAGCAGCCAGGCACGGGGGGTTAATTCACCCCTCCACTTT. Its translation is CASSQARGVNSPLHF.

The genes are TRBV19 and TRBJ1-1; 9 bases are shared with TRBD1. With 4 bases clipped from V and 7 bases from J, the junction kept 4 bases outside the gene matches. The CDR3 spans 13 residues. Germline-derived CDR1 and CDR2 are LNHDA and SQIVND (reference sequence). The CDR3 region has the DNA TGTGCCAGTAGTACTACAGGGGGCCGTGAAGCTTTCTTT. Translated: CASSTTGGREAFF.

This CDR3 is CASSFPTSGVETQYF. The DNA for the CDR3 is TGTGCCAGCAGCTTTCCGACTAGCGGGGTGGAGACCCAGTACTTC. The chain has TRBV2 and TRBJ2-5, with 11 bases lining up with TRBD2. Looked up from germline, CDR1 is SNHLY and CDR2 is FYNNEI. V dropped 6 bases and J dropped 5; count of bases not matched to a gene: 8. The CDR3 has 15 residues.

The chain combines TRBV10-3 with TRBJ2-3; 7 nucleotides align to TRBD1. This CDR3 contains 17 residues. J gave up 1 base and V 4 bases, and 11 bases lay outside the gene matches. Looked up from germline, CDR1 is ENHRY and CDR2 is SYGVKD. CDR3 in amino acids: CAISAGPDRRRTDTQYF. The CDR3, as DNA: TGTGCCATCAGTGCGGGCCCGGACAGGCGACGCACAGATACGCAGTATTTT.

V gene TRBV6-5 combines with J gene TRBJ1-2, with D unresolved. CDR1 and CDR2 from the germline V gene are MNHEY and SVGAGI. V shed 6 bases and J shed 4 bases, with 18 bases lying between them. CDR3 size: 15 residues. The CDR3 here is CASRPRAGGGYGYTF. The CDR3, as DNA: TGTGCCAGCAGACCCCGGGCCGGAGGAGGCTATGGCTACACCTTC.

In the case of this clone: A junction boundary mismatches the germline segment, possibly from a read error. The chain recombines TRBV29-1 with TRBJ2-5; 7 bases are shared with TRBD1. Germline CDR1 reads SQVTM; CDR2 reads ANQGSEA. The CDR3 sequence is 14 residues long. CDR3 residues: CSGEGGRAQETQYF. CDR3 nucleotide sequence: TGCAGCGGTGAAGGGGGCAGGGCCCAAGAGACCCAGTACTTC.

CDR3 coding DNA: TGTGCCAGCAGCTTAGGGACAGGGACCTACGAGCAGTACTTC. It specifies CASSLGTGTYEQYF. This sequence joins TRBV7-8 and TRBJ2-7, with 8 positions matching TRBD1. The germline V gene encodes CDR1 SGHVS and CDR2 FQNEAQ. This CDR3 comprises 14 residues. The junction had 1 base not matched to a gene; V was cut back by 1 base and J by 2 bases.

This chain links TRBV5-5 with TRBJ1-2; possible D gene TRBD1, 5 bases. From germline, CDR1 is SGHKS and CDR2 YYEKEE (reference sequence). Between the trimmed V and J ends, which lost 0 bases and 1 base, there was a span of 13 bases. This CDR3 has 16 amino acids. The CDR3 DNA reads as TGTGCCAGCAGCTTGGATGGGGCGCGAGTTAACTATGGCTACACCTTC. Its protein product is CASSLDGARVNYGYTF.

The genes are TRBV5-4 and TRBJ1-1; unclear D gene. This CDR3 region has 13 residues. Germline V gene data show CDR1 as SGHNT and CDR2 as YYREEE (reference sequence). V lost 0 bases and J 1 base, leaving 4 bases between the germline ends. This CDR3 is CASSLGRNTEAFF. The CDR3 DNA is TGTGCCAGCAGCTTGGGGAGGAACACTGAAGCTTTCTTT. The whole variable domain, remainder taken from reference TRBV5-4 and TRBJ1-1, is ETGVTQSPTHLIKTRGQQVTLRCSSQSGHNTVSWYQQALGQGPQFIFQYYREEENGRGNFPPRFSGLQFPNYSSELNVNALELDDSALYLCASSLGRNTEAFFGQGTRLTVV.

V gene TRBV5-6 combines with J gene TRBJ1-4; 8 positions agree with TRBD1. Germline lookup yields CDR1 SGHDT and CDR2 YYEEEE. The CDR3 totals 13 residues. With V trimmed by 6 bases and J by 8 bases, 6 bases remained unmatched. The CDR3 protein is CASTRTGLEKLFF. The CDR3 coding sequence is TGTGCCAGCACCAGGACAGGGTTAGAAAAACTGTTTTTT.

The chain recombines TRBV6-5 with TRBJ2-7; TRBD1 matches at 7 bases. This CDR3 is built from 12 residues. CDR1 and CDR2 (germline): MNHEY, SVGAGI. J lost 7 bases, V lost 6 bases, and 6 bases had no gene match. CDR3 loop: CASRRWDSEQYF. The CDR3 region has the DNA TGTGCCAGCAGGAGGTGGGACAGTGAGCAGTACTTC.

This sequence joins TRBV2 and TRBJ1-6; 10 nucleotides match TRBD1. The V gene end was trimmed by 6 bases and the J gene end by 5 bases; junction bases not matched to a gene: 16. This CDR3 has 19 amino acids. CDR1 is SNHLY and CDR2 is FYNNEI in the germline V gene. The CDR3 region is CASRLPGQGIPINNSPLHF. The CDR3 DNA sequence: TGTGCCAGCAGGCTACCGGGACAGGGGATCCCGATTAATAATTCACCCCTCCACTTT.

This chain joins TRBV29-1 and TRBJ2-3; 8 nucleotides agree with TRBD2. The CDR3 has 13 amino acids. Germline CDR1 is SQVTM and CDR2 is ANQGSEA. Losses at the gene ends were 7 bases for V and 4 bases for J; bases not matched to a gene: 7. The CDR3 is CSARGGPADTQYF. DNA for the CDR3: TGCAGCGCCCGCGGGGGGCCCGCAGATACGCAGTATTTT.

This rearrangement joins TRBV6-2 or TRBV6-3 to TRBJ1-2; 12 bases map to TRBD1. Germline V CDR1 and CDR2: MNHEY, SVGEGT. V was pared by 6 bases and J by 7 bases, with 9 bases of the junction left unmatched. This CDR3 is built from 15 residues. CDR3 DNA: TGTGCCAGCAGCCTGGCCGGGACAGGGGGCCGTGGCTACACCTTC. It codes for CASSLAGTGGRGYTF.

The V call is TRBV7-3, the J call TRBJ2-3, with D possibly TRBD1 on 6 matching bases. V was pared by 5 bases and J by 1 base, with 13 bases between. This CDR3 is 15 amino acids long. Germline V gene sequence: CDR1 SGHTA, CDR2 FQGTGA. In DNA, the CDR3 is TGTGCCAGCAGCCCGGAACAGGGCCGCACAGATACGCAGTATTTT. This encodes CASSPEQGRTDTQYF.

This chain uses TRBV18 with TRBJ1-2; maybe TRBD1 (6 bases). Germline V gene sequence: CDR1 KGHSH, CDR2 LQKENI. This CDR3 is 17 amino acids long. The germline V and J ends were trimmed by 0 bases and 0 bases, with 14 bases remaining between them. CDR3 sequence reads: CASSPPPQGRANYGYTF. The CDR3 bases are TGTGCCAGCTCACCACCCCCACAGGGCCGAGCTAACTATGGCTACACCTTC.

The rearrangement uses TRBV6-2 or TRBV6-3 and TRBJ2-5; 14 nucleotides line up with TRBD2. Germline values: CDR1 MNHEY, CDR2 SVGEGT. The junction had 4 bases not matched to a gene; V was cut back by 4 bases and J by 0 bases. CDR3 length: 17 residues. The CDR3 DNA sequence: TGTGCCAGCAGTTCCCGGACTAGCGGGAGGTACCAAGAGACCCAGTACTTC. Its translation is CASSSRTSGRYQETQYF.

V usage is TRBV9 and J usage is TRBJ2-7, with 7 bases matching TRBD2. V lost 4 bases to trimming and J lost 0 bases; unmatched junction nucleotides: 7. The CDR3 is 15 amino acids. Germline V gene sequence: CDR1 SGDLS, CDR2 YYNGEE. The chain's CDR3 is CASSPAGTTSYEQYF. The CDR3 DNA reads TGTGCCAGCAGCCCAGCCGGGACTACCTCCTACGAGCAGTACTTC.

V and J are TRBV5-1 and TRBJ2-7, with D possibly TRBD1 on 5 matching bases. The CDR3 totals 15 residues. Germline CDR1 and CDR2: SGHRS and YFSETQ. The V end lost 9 bases, the J end lost 0 bases, and 19 bases lay between the germline ends. CDR3 residues: CATAWGGRNSYEQYF. CDR3 coding DNA: TGCGCCACCGCTTGGGGCGGCAGAAACTCCTACGAGCAGTACTTC.

The chain couples TRBV10-2 to TRBJ2-6, with D possibly TRBD1 on 6 matching bases. V was shortened by 10 bases and J by 1 base, with 11 bases between the two germline ends. The V gene's germline CDR1 is WSHSY and CDR2 SAAADI. CDR3 length equals 14 residues. CDR3 loop: CATHDRSGANVLTF. The CDR3 region has the DNA TGCGCCACCCACGACAGGTCTGGGGCCAACGTCCTGACTTTC.

The chain uses TRBV7-6 and TRBJ2-3; TRBD2 is a possible D gene (5 bases). In germline, CDR1 is SGHVS, CDR2 FNYEAQ. The CDR3 sequence is 16 residues long. V was clipped by 1 base and J by 0 bases, with 11 bases between them. CDR3 sequence (DNA): TGTGCCAGCAGCTTAGGAACGGGGTACAGCACAGATACGCAGTATTTT. Protein sequence: CASSLGTGYSTDTQYF. The entire variable domain, with the rest obtained from reference TRBV7-6 and TRBJ2-3, is as follows: GAGVSQSPRYKVTKRGQDVALRCDPISGHVSLYWYRQALGQGPEFLTYFNYEAQQDKSGLPNDRFSAERPEGSISTLTIQRTEQRDSAMYRCASSLGTGYSTDTQYFGPGTRLTVL.